Each of the 10 T cell receptor beta chains below was sequenced from the same sample in a study of T cell clonality in common variable immunodeficiency. Overall study results and limits: Fewer deletions and N-nucleotide insertions were reportedly seen in common variable immunodeficiency TCR beta sequences.

For these TCRs, the target antigens are not known. Clones were read by immunoSEQ multiplex PCR, and TCRdb kept only the in-frame ones, dropping some. Observed in the sample are 25,000 to 35,000 clones, none of them singletons. Sequences were obtained from peripheral blood mononuclear cells. The receptors come from a human donor with common variable immunodeficiency.

A note on this clone: The read ends 3 residues early relative to the CDR3; the germline J gene fills the gap. The genes are TRBV7-8 and TRBJ2-3, with 9 bases fitting TRBD2. This CDR3 comprises 16 residues. V shed 5 bases and J 0 bases; nucleotides not matched to a gene: 6. Germline-derived CDR1 and CDR2 are SGHVS and FQNEAQ. Incomplete CDR3 DNA: TGTGCCAGCAGCCCGGGACTAGCAGAAAGCACAGATACG. Translated, it gives CASSPGLAESTDT. The complete CDR3 protein is CASSPGLAESTDTQYF.

This clone has more than one count but fewer than ten. The sequence runs out 3 residues before the end of the CDR3; the remainder is reconstructed from the germline J gene. The rearrangement uses TRBV7-6 and TRBJ2-2; TRBD1 might be the D (5 bases). V lost 5 bases and J 6 bases, leaving 22 bases between the germline ends. CDR3 length: 17 amino acids. CDR1 SGHVS and CDR2 FNYEAQ come from the germline V gene. The covered CDR3 bases are TGTGCCAGCAGCCCCTACGGGCAGGGCTTTACACCCGGGGAG. The encoded protein is CASSPYGQGFTPGE. The whole CDR3 sequence reads CASSPYGQGFTPGELFF.

This clone came up many times. The read terminates 3 residues before the CDR3 end, so the remaining end is supplied by the germline J gene. This sequence joins TRBV19 and TRBJ2-5; tentative D call: TRBD1 (6 bases). V was shortened by 1 base and J by 4 bases, with 10 bases between the two germline ends. CDR1 and CDR2 from the germline V gene are LNHDA and SQIVND (reference sequence). CDR3 length: 14 amino acids. The sequenced part of the CDR3 DNA is TGTGCCAGTAGTATAGGTACAGGGTTAGAGACC. This codes for CASSIGTGLET. The whole CDR3 region reads CASSIGTGLETQYF.

Turning to this clone: The read is 3 residues too short to cover the CDR3 end, so that end is filled in from the germline J gene. V and J are TRBV20-1 and TRBJ2-1; 9 bases match TRBD2. J gave up 4 bases and V 6 bases, and 10 bases lay outside the gene matches. Per germline, CDR1 DFQATT and CDR2 SNEGSKA (reference sequence). The CDR3 is 15 residues long. The CDR3 sequence is CSAVNLAGTYNEQFF. The covered CDR3 bases are TGCAGTGCGGTAAACCTAGCGGGAACTTACAATGAG.

In its sample, this clone was seen many times. The observed sequence ends 3 residues before the CDR3 terminus, with the missing tail filled in from the germline J gene. This chain uses TRBV20-1 with TRBJ2-1; D unresolved. The germline V and J ends were trimmed by 3 bases and 6 bases, with 3 bases remaining between them. CDR1 DFQATT and CDR2 SNEGSKA come from the germline V gene (reference sequence). CDR3 length equals 10 residues. Partial CDR3 DNA: TGCAGTGCTAGTATCAATGAG. Its protein product is CSASINE. The whole CDR3 region reads CSASINEQFF.

This clone was seen more than once but under ten times. The read halts 3 residues ahead of the CDR3 end, with the missing end drawn from the germline J gene. V gene TRBV29-1 combines with J gene TRBJ2-7; 14 bases match TRBD2. V was clipped by 3 bases and J by 2 bases; unmatched bases: 3. Germline CDR1 SQVTM, CDR2 ANQGSEA. This CDR3 has 15 residues. The sequenced part of the CDR3 DNA is TGCAGCGTTGAGGGACTAGCGGGAGTCCCCTACGAG. It yields the protein CSVEGLAGVPYE. The complete CDR3 reads CSVEGLAGVPYEQYF.

This clone was detected a few times. The CDR3 end is not reached by the read, which stops 3 residues before it; the germline J gene fills it in. This chain links TRBV19 with TRBJ2-1; 7 nucleotides line up with TRBD1. Trimming removed 7 bases from V and 4 bases from J; junction bases left unmatched: 10. Germline lookup yields CDR1 LNHDA and CDR2 SQIVND (reference sequence). The CDR3 loop spans 15 amino acids. The CDR3 DNA, read in part, is TGTGCCAGTACCGAACGAACAGGGGTTTACAATGAG. This codes for CASTERTGVYNE. The CDR3 in full is CASTERTGVYNEQFF.

This clone appeared many times. The CDR3 is cut off 3 residues early in the read; its end comes from the germline J gene. This chain uses TRBV23-1 with TRBJ1-4; no reliable D call. TRBV23-1 is annotated as an ORF whose role is uncertain. The V end lost 3 bases, the J end lost 0 bases, and 11 bases lay between the germline ends. The CDR3 is 16 residues long. The CDR3 sequence is CASSQRAGTTNEKLFF. CDR3 DNA (partial): TGCGCCAGCAGTCAGCGGGCGGGCACAACTAATGAAAAA.

This clone has more than one count but fewer than ten. Read coverage stops 3 residues before the CDR3 terminus; the germline J gene supplies the remainder. The chain employs TRBV11-2 and TRBJ2-7; TRBD1 aligns across 8 bases. V lost 5 bases and J lost 1; bases outside the gene matches: 7. Germline lookup yields CDR1 SGHAT and CDR2 FQNNGV. The CDR3 totals 15 residues. CDR3 DNA (partial): TGTGCCAGCAGCGCTCTGACAGGGGTTTCCTACGAG. Amino acids: CASSALTGVSYE. The entire CDR3 protein is CASSALTGVSYEQYF.

This clone has at least ten counts. The read terminates 3 residues before the CDR3 end, so the remaining end is supplied by the germline J gene. This chain uses TRBV20-1 with TRBJ2-1, with a tentative D call TRBD1 (5 bases). This CDR3 region has 12 residues. Trimming shortened V by 1 base and J by 6 bases, and 7 bases separated the two germline ends. CDR1 and CDR2 from the germline V gene are DFQATT and SNEGSKA (reference sequence). Partial CDR3 DNA: TGCAGTGCTAGAGGACAGCTCAATGAG. It specifies CSARGQLNE. The CDR3 in its entirety is CSARGQLNEQFF.